The 2 T cell receptor beta chains below were found in one sample sequenced in a study of blood T cell repertoires in COVID-19. Measured with immunoSEQ multiplex PCR; TCRdb has only the in-frame clones, and not every one. The sample includes tens of thousands of clones, over 75% seen only once; the top ten take about 25%. The sequencing input was peripheral blood. These receptors came from a human donor in a cohort sampled during active COVID-19.

The chain links TRBV4-2 to TRBJ2-3, with TRBD2 identical over 13 bases. Trimming removed 3 bases from V and 5 bases from J; junction bases left unmatched: 5. Germline assignment: CDR1 LGHNA and CDR2 YNFKEQ. CDR3 length: 16 amino acids. CDR3 sequence reads: CASSQLLAGGLDTQYF. The CDR3 coding sequence is TGTGCCAGCAGCCAGCTACTAGCGGGGGGGCTAGATACGCAGTATTTT.

The rearrangement joins TRBV7-2 to TRBJ1-2, with D possibly being TRBD1 (5 bases). There are 15 residues in the CDR3. Germline V CDR1 and CDR2: SGHTA, FQGNSA. V gave up 5 bases and J gave up 2 bases, with 15 bases separating them. The CDR3 region is CASSASRAPNYGYTF. The CDR3 nucleotides are TGTGCCAGCAGCGCCTCCAGGGCTCCAAACTATGGCTACACCTTC.